This entry describes one T cell receptor beta chain. The antigen remains undetermined. Cryopreserved PBMCs were the source of around 2 micrograms of genomic DNA, which went to TCR beta libraries. This specimen belongs to a study of cytotoxic CD8 clonotypes in ibrutinib-treated CLL. On the study more broadly: The subjects consisted of roughly twelve relapsed/refractory and some 14 treatment-naive individuals, with about 17 IGHV unmutated. Broader study findings: Clonality increased with ibrutinib response but returned toward baseline at progression.

Germline lookup yields CDR1 SGHNT and CDR2 YENEEA. V trimming: 9 bases; J trimming: 6 bases; junction bases outside the gene matches: 14. The CDR3 totals 16 residues. Sequencing was performed with immunoSEQ multiplex PCR; in TCRdb, only in-frame clones are kept and a portion is missing. The table lists around 160,000 clones, roughly 88% of them singletons, with more than 2.5% in the top ten. The clonotype comes from a human donor with chronic lymphocytic leukemia. Sequences were derived from PBMCs, sampled at disease progression, from a patient treated with ibrutinib. The chain uses TRBV11-3 and TRBJ2-1, with 10 positions matching TRBD2. The CDR3 DNA follows: TGTGCCAGTACTAAAACTATAGCGGGAGGAACCAATGAGCAGTTCTTC. This translates into CASTKTIAGGTNEQFF.